This T cell receptor beta chain was identified during a study of Ad26.COV2.S vaccination and SARS-CoV-2 variants. Broader study findings: An underestimation of total T cell responses may have resulted from the TCR breadth and depth analyses.

Indicated treatment: roughly 20 received Ad26.COV2.S at low or high dose, single or two shots; about 5 received placebo; per-sample allocation not given. Vaccine and placebo recipients were sampled on day 63 after the first injection. Only in-frame clones appear in the TCRdb table, and some are missing; sequencing was by immunoSEQ multiplex PCR. The data hold approximately 480,000 clones, with roughly 85% observed a single time. This CDR3 is built from 15 residues. Germline CDR1 is SGHAT and CDR2 is FQNNGV. V trimming: 5 bases; J trimming: 3 bases; junction bases outside the gene matches: 3. As to this clone: Its antigen is unknown.

Sequencing was performed on peripheral blood, taken in a trial of Ad26.COV2.S vaccine versus placebo. This chain uses TRBV11-2 with TRBJ2-6, with TRBD1 identical over 8 bases. The sequence was collected from a person between 18 and 60 years old who received the Ad26.COV2.S COVID-19 vaccine or a placebo. For the CDR3, the DNA is TGTGCCAGCAGCAGAACAGGGGGTGGGGCCAACGTCCTGACTTTC. Encoded protein: CASSRTGGGANVLTF.